The subject of this entry is one TCR beta chain. Trimming removed 4 bases from V and 2 bases from J; junction bases left unmatched: 5. CDR1 SGDLS and CDR2 YYNGEE come from the germline V gene. This CDR3 has 17 amino acids. This entry is derived from a study of blood T cell repertoires in COVID-19. Study information: Researchers got acute and convalescent COVID-19 samples from the United States, Italy and Spain. Nucleic acid was either cDNA or gDNA, and it came from T cells, B-cell-depleted T cells, or PBMCs.

Profiling relied on immunoSEQ multiplex PCR, and the TCRdb table lists in-frame clones only, not all of them. The sample consists of more than 85,000 clones, roughly 83% of them appearing once. Material for sequencing was peripheral blood. This TCR derives from a woman in her fifties or sixties with acute or convalescent COVID-19. The V and J genes are TRBV9 and TRBJ2-1, with 14 bases fitting TRBD2. CDR3 sequence: CASSISTSGRAYNEQFF. The CDR3, as DNA: TGTGCCAGCAGCATCTCGACTAGCGGGAGGGCCTACAATGAGCAGTTCTTC.